The next 13 T cell receptor beta chains were all read from a single sample in a study of blood T cells in healthy people across ages. Primed by a sample-barcoded 5' primer and a J-beta primer mix, a second PCR proceeded for about 7 to 11 cycles. From the 5' RACE reads, TCRdb called clonotypes with MiXCR, one entry per CDR3 protein. The sample lists around 790,000 distinct CDR3 sequences; under 55% were seen once. Specimen: blood. The source of these receptors is a man between 60 and 75 years old in good health.

The genes are TRBV7-2 and TRBJ2-3, with D possibly TRBD1 on 6 matching bases. With 1 base removed from V and 4 bases from J, the gap between germline ends came to 9 bases. The CDR3 has 14 amino acids. CDR1 and CDR2 (germline): SGHTA, FQGNSA. The CDR3, as DNA: TGTGCCAGCAGCTTAGATGGGACACCAGATACGCAGTATTTT. Amino acids: CASSLDGTPDTQYF.

In its sample, this clonotype was seen a few times. The CDR3 sequence is CASSQAYRLAGGRAPYNEQYF. The CDR3 coding sequence is TGCGCCAGCAGCCAGGCTTACCGACTAGCGGGGGGCCGGGCCCCGTACAATGAGCAGTACTTC. The V and J genes are TRBV4-1 and TRBJ2-1; 13 nucleotides line up with TRBD2. With the DNA end fitting TRBJ2-7 better, the J assignment may be wrong. Looked up from germline, CDR1 is MGHRA and CDR2 is YSYEKL. This CDR3 comprises 21 residues.

The genes are TRBV12-5 and TRBJ1-2; D perhaps matches TRBD1 (5 bases). The CDR3 loop spans 16 amino acids. V lost 2 bases, J lost 4 bases, and 17 bases lay in between. The germline V gene has CDR1 LGHNT and CDR2 FRNRAP. CDR3 amino acids: CASGLSPGTYSYGYTF. Here the CDR3 DNA reads TGTGCTAGTGGTTTGTCCCCAGGGACCTATAGCTATGGCTACACCTTC.

The chain combines TRBV29-1 with TRBJ2-1; either TRBD1 or TRBD2 may fit D (5 bases each). Per the germline V gene, CDR1 is SQVTM and CDR2 is ANQGSEA. Trimming shortened V by 8 bases and J by 13 bases, and 24 bases separated the two germline ends. CDR3 length equals 13 residues. The CDR3 is CSIPGPKGETQFF. For the CDR3, the DNA is TGCAGCATTCCGGGACCTAAAGGGGAGACCCAGTTCTTC.

V is TRBV24-1 and J is TRBJ1-2; D gene uncertain. This CDR3 contains 14 residues. CDR1 KGHDR and CDR2 SFDVKD come from the germline V gene. The germline V and J ends were trimmed by 7 bases and 5 bases, with 16 bases remaining between them. CDR3 sequence reads: CATRDRGLGYGYTF. The CDR3 region has the DNA TGTGCCACCAGGGACCGAGGGCTCGGGTATGGCTACACCTTC.

This clonotype turned up a few times. The chain uses TRBV7-2 and TRBJ2-6; tentatively, D is TRBD1 or TRBD2 (7 bases each). Trimming took 5 bases from V and 0 from J, leaving 17 bases between them. The length of the CDR3 is 18 residues. Germline CDR1 SGHTA, CDR2 FQGNSA. The CDR3 is CASSHQGGSNSGANVLTF. CDR3 sequence (DNA): TGTGCCAGCAGCCACCAGGGGGGGTCAAACTCTGGGGCCAACGTCCTGACTTTC.

V gene TRBV9 combines with J gene TRBJ2-6; 10 nucleotides line up with TRBD2. Germline assignment: CDR1 SGDLS and CDR2 YYNGEE. The CDR3 runs to 18 residues. V shed 4 bases, J shed 2 bases, and the junction held 9 bases outside the gene matches. DNA of the CDR3: TGTGCCAGCAGCCGCACTCCGGGACTAGCGACTGGGGCCAACGTCCTGACTTTC. This codes for CASSRTPGLATGANVLTF.

DNA of the CDR3: TGTGCCAGCAGTGTTGAGGGGGTAGATACGCAGTATTTT. Its translation: CASSVEGVDTQYF. The genes are TRBV12-3 or TRBV12-4 and TRBJ2-3; D possibly corresponds to TRBD1 (6 bases). This CDR3 is 13 amino acids long. Between the trimmed V and J ends, which lost 5 bases and 5 bases, there was a span of 11 bases.

The gene calls are TRBV20-1 and TRBJ2-7, with D perhaps TRBD2 (6 bases). V was trimmed by 0 bases and J by 0 bases, leaving 18 bases between them. CDR3 length equals 17 residues. The V gene's germline CDR1 is DFQATT and CDR2 SNEGSKA (reference sequence). The CDR3 loop reads CSARDFIGGANSYEQYF. The DNA for the CDR3 is TGCAGTGCTAGAGATTTTATCGGCGGGGCCAACTCCTACGAGCAGTACTTC.

The chain has TRBV10-3 and TRBJ1-5; TRBD1 aligns across 11 bases. V shed 1 base, J shed 5 bases, and the junction held 10 bases outside the gene matches. The germline gives CDR1 ENHRY, CDR2 SYGVKD. The CDR3 runs to 18 residues. CDR3 loop: CAISEYGGQGDLYQPQHF. For the CDR3, the DNA is TGTGCCATCAGTGAGTATGGGGGACAGGGGGATCTCTATCAGCCCCAGCATTTT.

The rearrangement joins TRBV30 to TRBJ1-6; a weak D match, TRBD1 (5 bases). This CDR3 is built from 14 residues. CDR1 GTSNPN and CDR2 SVGIG come from the germline V gene (reference sequence). Trimming took off 1 base at V and 9 bases at J, with 13 bases between the two ends. The CDR3 DNA sequence: TGTGCCTGGAGTGGGGGCTTTTTCTCTTCACCCCTCCACTTT. It is translated as CAWSGGFFSSPLHF.

The count of this clonotype is one. One junction end disagrees with the germline gene, perhaps due to a read error. The chain combines TRBV28 with TRBJ2-5, with 9 bases lining up with TRBD2. The closer fit of TRBJ2-7 to the DNA end suggests the J call may be wrong. Looked up from germline, CDR1 is MDHEN and CDR2 is SYDVKM. The CDR3 runs 16 residues. CDR3 loop: CTSSWLSGGRSYEQYF. DNA for the CDR3: TGTACCAGCAGTTGGCTTAGCGGGGGACGTTCGTACGAGCAGTACTTC.

With regard to this clonotype: A single base separates this from a much larger clone, so it may be a read error. The chain couples TRBV12-3 or TRBV12-4 to TRBJ2-3; no firm D call. The V end lost 6 bases, the J end lost 5 bases, and 9 bases lay between the germline ends. The CDR3 has 12 amino acids. The CDR3 DNA reads TGTGCCAGCAGATACGGTGGAGATACGCAGTATTTT. It yields the protein CASRYGGDTQYF.